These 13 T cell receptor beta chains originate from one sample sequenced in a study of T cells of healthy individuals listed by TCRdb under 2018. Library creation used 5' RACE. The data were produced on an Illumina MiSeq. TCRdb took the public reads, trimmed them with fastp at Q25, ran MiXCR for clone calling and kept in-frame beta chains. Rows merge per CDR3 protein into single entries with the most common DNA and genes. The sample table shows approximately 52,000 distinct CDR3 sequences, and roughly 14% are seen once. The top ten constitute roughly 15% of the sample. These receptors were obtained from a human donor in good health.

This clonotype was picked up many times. The CDR3 DNA reads as TGTGCCAGCAGTTTAGGCCAGACTTATCAGCCCCAGCATTTT. Amino acids: CASSLGQTYQPQHF. The chain employs TRBV12-3 or TRBV12-4 and TRBJ1-5, with unresolved D. The V and J ends lost 1 base and 5 bases respectively, with 9 bases between them. This CDR3 contains 14 residues.

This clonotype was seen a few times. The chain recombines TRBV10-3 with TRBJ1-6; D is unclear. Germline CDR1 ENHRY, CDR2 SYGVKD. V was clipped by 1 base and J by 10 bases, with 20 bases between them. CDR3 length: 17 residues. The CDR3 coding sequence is TGTGCCATCAGTGAGTTCCCCGGAGGCCAAGAAGGATCACCCCTCCACTTT. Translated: CAISEFPGGQEGSPLHF.

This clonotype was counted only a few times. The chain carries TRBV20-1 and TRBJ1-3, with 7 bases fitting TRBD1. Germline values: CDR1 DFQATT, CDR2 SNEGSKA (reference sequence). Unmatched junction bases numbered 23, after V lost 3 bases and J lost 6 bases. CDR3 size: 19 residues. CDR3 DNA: TGCAGTGCTAGGAGAGGGGTCGACGTATACAGGGGTCTCGAAAACACCATATATTTT. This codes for CSARRGVDVYRGLENTIYF.

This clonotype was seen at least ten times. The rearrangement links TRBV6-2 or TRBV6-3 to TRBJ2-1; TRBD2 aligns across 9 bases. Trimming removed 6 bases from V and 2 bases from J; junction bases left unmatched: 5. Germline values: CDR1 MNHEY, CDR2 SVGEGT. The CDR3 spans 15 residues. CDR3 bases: TGTGCCAGCAGCAAGCGGGAGGCAACCTACAATGAGCAGTTCTTC. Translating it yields CASSKREATYNEQFF.

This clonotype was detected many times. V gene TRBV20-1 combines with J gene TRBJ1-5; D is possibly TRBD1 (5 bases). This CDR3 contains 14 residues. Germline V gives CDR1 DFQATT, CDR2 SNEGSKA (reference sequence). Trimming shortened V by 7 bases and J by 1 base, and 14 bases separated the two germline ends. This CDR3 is CSGRKAGSNQPQHF. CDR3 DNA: TGCAGTGGGAGGAAGGCAGGGAGCAATCAGCCCCAGCATTTT.

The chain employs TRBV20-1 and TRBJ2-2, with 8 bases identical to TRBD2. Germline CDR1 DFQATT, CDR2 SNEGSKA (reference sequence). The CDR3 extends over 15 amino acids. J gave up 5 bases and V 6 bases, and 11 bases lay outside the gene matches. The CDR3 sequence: CSAARPGGRTGELFF. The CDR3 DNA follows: TGCAGTGCCGCCCGACCGGGGGGGCGAACCGGGGAGCTGTTTTTT.

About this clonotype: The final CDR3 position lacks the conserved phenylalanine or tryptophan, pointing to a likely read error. DNA for the CDR3: TGTGCCAGCGTTACCGGGACAGGGGTCTACGAGCAGTACCTC. It yields the protein CASVTGTGVYEQYL. The V call is TRBV28, the J call TRBJ2-7, with 10 bases identical to TRBD1. Unmatched junction bases numbered 7, after V lost 8 bases and J lost 3 bases. Germline CDR1 is MDHEN and CDR2 is SYDVKM. This CDR3 spans 14 amino acids.

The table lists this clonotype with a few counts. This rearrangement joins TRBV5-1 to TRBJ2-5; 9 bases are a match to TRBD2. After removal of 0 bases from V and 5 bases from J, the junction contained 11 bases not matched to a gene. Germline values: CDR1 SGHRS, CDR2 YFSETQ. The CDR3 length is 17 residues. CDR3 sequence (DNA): TGCGCCAGCAGCTTGGGGTTCAGCGGGGGGCGCGGCGAGACCCAGTACTTC. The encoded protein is CASSLGFSGGRGETQYF.

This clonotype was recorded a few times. CDR3 sequence reads: CSARGAGTGRTEAFF. CDR3 sequence (DNA): TGCAGTGCTAGGGGAGCCGGGACAGGGAGGACTGAAGCTTTCTTT. This rearrangement joins TRBV20-1 to TRBJ1-1; 9 nucleotides line up with TRBD1. V was pared by 3 bases and J by 5 bases, with 10 bases of the junction left unmatched. CDR1 and CDR2 from the germline V gene are DFQATT and SNEGSKA (reference sequence). The CDR3 sequence is 15 residues long.

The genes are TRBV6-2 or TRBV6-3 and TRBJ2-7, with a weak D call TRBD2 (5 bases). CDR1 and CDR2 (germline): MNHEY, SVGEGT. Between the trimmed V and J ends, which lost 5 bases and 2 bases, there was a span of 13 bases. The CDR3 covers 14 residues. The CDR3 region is CASSRGRAAYEQYF. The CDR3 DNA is TGTGCCAGCAGTCGTGGGCGGGCCGCCTACGAGCAGTACTTC.

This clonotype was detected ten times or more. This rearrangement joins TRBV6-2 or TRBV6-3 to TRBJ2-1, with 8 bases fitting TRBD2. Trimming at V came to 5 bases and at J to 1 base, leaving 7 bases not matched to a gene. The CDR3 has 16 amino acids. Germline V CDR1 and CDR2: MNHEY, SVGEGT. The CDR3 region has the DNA TGTGCCAGCAGTACGGGACTAGATCAGTCCTACAATGAGCAGTTCTTC. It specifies CASSTGLDQSYNEQFF.

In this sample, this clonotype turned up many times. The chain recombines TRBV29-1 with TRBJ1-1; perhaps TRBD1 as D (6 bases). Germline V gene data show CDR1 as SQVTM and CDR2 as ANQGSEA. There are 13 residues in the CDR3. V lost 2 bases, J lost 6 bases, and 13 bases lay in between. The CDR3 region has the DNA TGCAGCGTTGAAAGAGGGGGGAGGGCTGAAGCTTTCTTT. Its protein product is CSVERGGRAEAFF.

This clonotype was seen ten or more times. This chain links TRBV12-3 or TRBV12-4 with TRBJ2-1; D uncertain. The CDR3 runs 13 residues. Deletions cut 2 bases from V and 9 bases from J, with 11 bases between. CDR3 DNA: TGTGCCAGCAGTTTAACCCGGGTGGGTGAGCAGTTCTTC. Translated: CASSLTRVGEQFF.